This T cell receptor beta chain was retrieved from a study of molecular identifiers for immune sequencing clone quantification. TCRdb redid the calling of the PCR reads with MiXCR, one entry per CDR3 protein. The table lists around 470,000 distinct CDR3 sequences, roughly 23% of them singletons. From germline, CDR1 is LGHNA and CDR2 YSLEER. CDR3 length: 15 residues. The junction had 11 bases not matched to a gene; V was cut back by 4 bases and J by 7 bases. Naive CD8 library inputs spanned about 19,000 to 1,000,000 sorted cells and 10%, 30% or 50% RNA. Researchers sorted naive CD8 T cells as cells that were CD8+CD4-CCR7+CD45RA+. General study points: Clones that had above 20 RNA copies took up over 99% of effector molecules but under 1% in naive cells.

Details on this clonotype: Its specificity is unknown.

The source of this sequence is a human donor in good health. Some libraries in this study had Jurkat cell RNA spiked in. The V call is TRBV4-3, the J call TRBJ1-2; 8 nucleotides match TRBD1. The specimen sequenced was naive CD8+ T cells from blood, with Jurkat cell RNA spiked in. Subset denoted: FACS-sorted CD8+CD4-CCR7+CD45RA+ naive T cells. The CDR3 nucleotides are TGCGCCAGCAGCCCTAGTCTGACAGGGGCTCTTGGCTACACCTTC. This codes for CASSPSLTGALGYTF.